The 32 T cell receptor beta chains presented below share a single source sample, sequenced in a study of post-analysis software for immune sequencing data. cDNA libraries for TCR beta contained unique molecular identifiers. Using its own MiXCR run on the PCR reads, TCRdb lists one record per CDR3 protein. The sample holds about 210,000 distinct CDR3 sequences, over 25% seen once. Their cognate antigens are unknown. Notes on the study in general: Comparison of patients with controls showed 4 to 6 TRBV segments more frequent in patients, TRBV5-6, TRBV5-1 and TRBV20-1 among them.

The sample taken for sequencing was blood. Receptors originate from a girl under 18 with multiple sclerosis.

Comments on this clonotype: One end of the junction varies from germline; a read error may be responsible. The chain links TRBV5-8 to TRBJ1-1, with D perhaps TRBD1 (5 bases). Germline CDR1 and CDR2: SGHTS and YDEGEE. The CDR3 totals 15 residues. The CDR3 DNA reads TGTGCCGGCAGCTTCTCCGGGACGGCGGGAACTGAAGCTTTCTTT. Translation gives CAGSFSGTAGTEAFF.

As to this clonotype: This may arise from a read error, as a much more abundant clone is one base away. The chain is built from TRBV15 and TRBJ2-7; 8 positions match TRBD2. The V gene's germline CDR1 is LNHNV and CDR2 YYDKDF (reference sequence). The CDR3 length is 17 residues. The junction had 13 bases not matched to a gene; V was cut back by 1 base and J by 5 bases. CDR3 protein: CATSRVWPAGVTNEQYF. The CDR3 nucleotides are TGTGCCACCAGCAGAGTGTGGCCAGCGGGAGTCACGAACGAGCAGTACTTC.

With regard to this clonotype: The junction does not match germline at one end; this may be a read error. The chain uses TRBV29-1 and TRBJ2-5; 10 positions match TRBD1. Germline V CDR1 and CDR2: SQVTM, ANQGSEA. This CDR3 is 14 amino acids long. CDR3 DNA: TGCAGCGCTGAAGGGGACAGGGGCGGTTATGAGCAGTACTTC. This encodes CSAEGDRGGYEQYF. The variable domain in full, completed from reference TRBV29-1 and TRBJ2-5, reads SAVISQKPSRDICQRGTSLTIQCQVDSQVTMMFWYRQQPGQSLTLIATANQGSEATYESGFVIDKFPISRPNLTFSTLTVSNMSPEDSSIYLCSAEGDRGGYEQYFGPGTRLLVL.

This clonotype showed up just a few times. This rearrangement joins TRBV2 to TRBJ2-6, with D hard to call. The ends were cut back, 3 bases at V and 3 bases at J, with 6 bases in the middle. The CDR3 runs 14 residues. Germline loops: CDR1 SNHLY, CDR2 FYNNEI. The CDR3 DNA reads TGTGCCAGCAGTGACGCAGGTGGGGCCAACGTCCTGACTTTC. Encoded protein: CASSDAGGANVLTF. The full variable domain, with the rest looked up from reference TRBV2 and TRBJ2-6, is EPEVTQTPSHQVTQMGQEVILRCVPISNHLYFYWYRQILGQKVEFLVSFYNNEISEKSEIFDDQFSVERPDGSNFTLKIRSTKLEDSAMYFCASSDAGGANVLTFGAGSRLTVL.

This chain connects TRBV21-1 to TRBJ1-1; the table names TRBD1, a call not compared with the DNA. TRBV21-1 is shown as a pseudogene. The CDR3 has 15 residues. In DNA form, the CDR3 reads TGTGCCAGCAGCCTTGGGAGAGGGACGAACACTGAAGCTTTCTTT. Its protein product is CASSLGRGTNTEAFF.

Details on this clonotype: This could be a read error, since a much larger clone is one nucleotide away. V usage is TRBV9 and J usage is TRBJ2-7, with TRBD2 identical over 8 bases. J was trimmed by 7 bases and V by 4 bases; bases with no gene match: 7. The CDR3 runs 13 residues. The germline CDR1 and CDR2 sequences are SGDLS and YYNGEE. This CDR3 reads CASSSPGGNEQYF. The CDR3 bases are TGTGCCAGCAGCTCCCCGGGGGGGAATGAGCAGTACTTC. The variable domain in full, with the rest retrieved from reference TRBV9 and TRBJ2-7, is DSGVTQTPKHLITATGQRVTLRCSPRSGDLSVYWYQQSLDQGLQFLIQYYNGEERAKGNILERFSAQQFPDLHSELNLSSLELGDSALYFCASSSPGGNEQYFGPGTRLTVT.

Notes on this clonotype: The junction departs from the called germline gene at one end, perhaps through a read error. The chain joins TRBV14 to TRBJ2-7; D might be TRBD1 (5 bases). Germline V lookup: CDR1 SGHDN, CDR2 FVKESK. The CDR3 runs 14 residues. The CDR3 sequence: CASSQRTSRPEQDF. Here the CDR3 DNA reads TGTGCCAGCAGCCAAAGGACAAGCCGTCCCGAGCAGGACTTC.

This clonotype has a count of ten or more. V and J are TRBV7-8 and TRBJ1-6, with D unclear. Deletions cut 1 base from V and 10 bases from J, with 17 bases between. The CDR3 contains 16 residues. Germline loops: CDR1 SGHVS, CDR2 FQNEAQ. The CDR3 DNA reads as TGTGCCAGCAGCTTAGTCGCCAGTGGCTCTTCCTCACCCCTCCACTTT. It specifies CASSLVASGSSSPLHF.

The J gene is TRBJ1-2, the V gene TRBV7-9; 9 nucleotides agree with TRBD1. V was pared by 5 bases and J by 6 bases, with 4 bases of the junction left unmatched. The germline V gene encodes CDR1 SEHNR and CDR2 FQNEAQ (reference sequence). The CDR3 loop spans 13 amino acids. The CDR3 spells CASSQGQGNGYTF. CDR3 bases: TGTGCCAGCAGCCAGGGACAGGGTAATGGCTACACCTTC.

The count of this clonotype is one. Just one base apart from a much larger clone, this may be a read error. V and J are TRBV12-3 or TRBV12-4 and TRBJ1-2; D unresolved. The CDR3 totals 11 residues. The CDR3 sequence: CASILCGENTF. The CDR3 DNA is TGTGCCAGCATTTTATGCGGAGAGAACACCTTC.

This clonotype was observed a handful of times. The chain recombines TRBV11-2 with TRBJ2-1; tentative D call: TRBD2 (5 bases). The V gene's germline CDR1 is SGHAT and CDR2 FQNNGV. The length of the CDR3 is 16 residues. The V gene lost 2 bases and the J gene lost 10 bases, with 21 bases spanning the gap. CDR3 nucleotide sequence: TGTGCCAGCAGCTTAACGAACTCGGGGAGCCGTACGGAGCAGTTCTTC. This codes for CASSLTNSGSRTEQFF.

Of note for this clonotype: An end of the junction does not agree with germline; a read error may underlie this. In DNA form, the CDR3 reads TGCGCCGGCAGCCCAGGACAGGGGGATACGCAGTATTTT. This gives the protein CAGSPGQGDTQYF. This chain uses TRBV5-1 with TRBJ2-3; the match to TRBD1 covers 9 bases. This CDR3 comprises 13 residues. CDR1 and CDR2 (germline): SGHRS, YFSETQ.

This chain links TRBV12-3 or TRBV12-4 with TRBJ1-2; D unclear. Trimming cost V 5 bases and J 5 bases, with 9 bases left between them. The CDR3 spans 12 residues. CDR3 bases: TGTGCCAGCAGTGGCAGCCCATATGGCTACACCTTC. Protein product: CASSGSPYGYTF.

This clonotype was seen a few times. The genes are TRBV5-1 and TRBJ2-1; TRBD2 matches 12 bases. The CDR3 sequence is 15 residues long. Germline V gives CDR1 SGHRS, CDR2 YFSETQ. J gave up 5 bases and V 0 bases, and 0 bases lay outside the gene matches. The CDR3 coding sequence is TGCGCCAGCAGCTTGGGACTAGCGGGAGACAATGAGCAGTTCTTC. This gives the protein CASSLGLAGDNEQFF.

CDR3 residues: CSAPGGDTDRGYTEAFF. CDR3 sequence (DNA): TGCAGTGCTCCGGGGGGCGATACCGACAGGGGATACACTGAAGCTTTCTTT. The chain recombines TRBV20-1 with TRBJ1-1; 8 bases are a match to TRBD1. Germline V gives CDR1 DFQATT, CDR2 SNEGSKA (reference sequence). The CDR3 is 17 residues long. J was trimmed by 3 bases and V by 5 bases; bases with no gene match: 17.

About this clonotype itself: A much bigger clone sits one base away, suggesting this may be a read error. The rearrangement links TRBV4-1 to TRBJ2-7; a weak D match, TRBD2 (5 bases). CDR1 and CDR2 from the germline V gene are MGHRA and YSYEKL. This CDR3 region has 15 residues. Trimming took 4 bases from V and 2 from J, leaving 15 bases between them. The CDR3 DNA reads as TGCGCCAGCAGCCCCCGGGAAATTAGACCCTACGAGCAGTACTTC. Its translation: CASSPREIRPYEQYF.

This clonotype has a handful of counts. The chain has TRBV29-1 and TRBJ1-1, with D hard to call. Germline values: CDR1 SQVTM, CDR2 ANQGSEA. V was trimmed by 3 bases and J by 1 base, leaving 9 bases between them. There are 13 residues in the CDR3. CDR3 region: CSVDSQSNTEAFF. CDR3 bases: TGCAGCGTTGACTCGCAGTCGAACACTGAAGCTTTCTTT.

This clonotype appeared many times. DNA of the CDR3: TGTGCCAGCAGGGATATAGCGGGAGTAGGTGGTGAGCAGTTCTTC. It is translated as CASRDIAGVGGEQFF. The chain couples TRBV6-1 to TRBJ2-1, with 9 positions matching TRBD2. With 6 bases clipped from V and 9 bases from J, the junction kept 12 bases outside the gene matches. Germline V gene lookup returns CDR1 MNHNS and CDR2 SASEGT. CDR3 length: 15 residues.

The sample holds many counts of this clonotype. This sequence joins TRBV5-1 and TRBJ2-1, with 13 nucleotides matching TRBD2. This CDR3 spans 18 amino acids. Trimming at V came to 0 bases and at J to 5 bases, leaving 8 bases not matched to a gene. Germline V gene lookup returns CDR1 SGHRS and CDR2 YFSETQ. The CDR3 protein is CASSLDPTTSGRHNEQFF. The DNA for the CDR3 is TGCGCCAGCAGCTTGGACCCCACGACTAGCGGGAGGCACAATGAGCAGTTCTTC.

This clonotype was observed a handful of times. The chain links TRBV6-2 or TRBV6-3 to TRBJ1-1; D remains unclear. This CDR3 spans 14 amino acids. From germline, CDR1 is MNHEY and CDR2 SVGEGT. Trimming removed 6 bases at V and 1 base at J, with 12 bases between. The DNA for the CDR3 is TGTGCCAGCAGACCCACAGCGACGAACACTGAAGCTTTCTTT. As protein: CASRPTATNTEAFF.

This chain links TRBV5-1 with TRBJ2-7, with 10 bases aligning to TRBD1. CDR3 length: 16 amino acids. The J segment lost 3 bases and the V segment lost 1 base, leaving 7 bases of the junction unmatched. The V gene's germline CDR1 is SGHRS and CDR2 YFSETQ. The CDR3 sequence: CASSLNSGTGVYEQYF. The CDR3 bases are TGCGCCAGCAGCTTGAATTCCGGGACAGGGGTCTACGAGCAGTACTTC.

This clonotype was picked up a small number of times. V gene TRBV28 combines with J gene TRBJ1-4; TRBD1 matches at 9 bases. J lost 8 bases, V lost 5 bases, and 6 bases had no gene match. CDR1 is MDHEN, CDR2 SYDVKM, per germline. CDR3 size: 14 residues. The CDR3 sequence is CASSTGGPDEKLFF. The CDR3 nucleotides are TGTGCCAGCAGTACAGGGGGCCCGGACGAAAAACTGTTTTTT.

This clonotype has just a few counts. The V and J genes are TRBV30 and TRBJ1-2; 8 bases map to TRBD1. Losses at the gene ends were 3 bases for V and 3 bases for J; bases not matched to a gene: 3. Germline V lookup: CDR1 GTSNPN, CDR2 SVGIG (reference sequence). The CDR3 has 13 amino acids. The CDR3 region has the DNA TGTGCCTGGAGGCAGGGGGCTTACTATGGCTACACCTTC. It yields the protein CAWRQGAYYGYTF.

This clonotype was recorded a few times. The rearrangement links TRBV5-1 to TRBJ2-5; D call uncertain. The CDR3 is made up of 15 amino acids. The V end lost 1 base, the J end lost 11 bases, and 21 bases lay between the germline ends. Germline-derived CDR1 and CDR2 are SGHRS and YFSETQ. The CDR3 DNA is TGCGCCAGCAGCTTGCTAAGCCTTGGGGTCAATGAGCAGTACTTC. Amino acid sequence: CASSLLSLGVNEQYF.

Only a few counts were recorded for this clonotype. The J gene is TRBJ1-5, the V gene TRBV6-1; the match to TRBD1 covers 8 bases. Trimming took 2 bases from V and 3 from J; bases not matched to a gene: 6. The CDR3 spans 16 residues. Germline CDR1 MNHNS, CDR2 SASEGT. CDR3 in amino acids: CASSETYRGNNQPQHF. CDR3 coding DNA: TGTGCCAGCAGTGAAACCTACAGGGGGAACAATCAGCCCCAGCATTTT.

A few counts support this clonotype. V gene TRBV3-1 combines with J gene TRBJ1-2, with no clear D. Germline loops: CDR1 LGHDT, CDR2 YNNKEL (reference sequence). The length of the CDR3 is 15 residues. Trimming removed 4 bases from V and 4 bases from J, with 16 bases in between. The CDR3, as DNA: TGTGCCAGCAGCCCTTATAAGAGAGGGCCCTATGGCTACACCTTC. This encodes CASSPYKRGPYGYTF.

The chain employs TRBV11-2 and TRBJ2-7; TRBD1 matches at 7 bases. The germline gives CDR1 SGHAT, CDR2 FQNNGV. The V and J ends lost 2 bases and 2 bases, in that order; junction bases with no gene match: 24. This CDR3 has 21 amino acids. CDR3 sequence: CASSLSFGVVVPGQLTYEQYF. The CDR3, as DNA: TGTGCCAGCAGCTTATCATTCGGTGTGGTAGTGCCGGGACAGTTGACCTACGAGCAGTACTTC.

The chain joins TRBV5-1 to TRBJ1-1; D not certain. The V and J ends lost 0 bases and 2 bases respectively, with 8 bases between them. Germline V gene sequence: CDR1 SGHRS, CDR2 YFSETQ. The CDR3 is made up of 14 amino acids. This CDR3 is CASSLAVENTEAFF. The CDR3 region has the DNA TGCGCCAGCAGCTTGGCCGTTGAAAACACTGAAGCTTTCTTT.

This clonotype came up a few times. This chain uses TRBV5-1 with TRBJ2-1; D is unclear. The length of the CDR3 is 14 residues. V was shortened by 2 bases and J by 2 bases, with 8 bases between the two germline ends. CDR1 is SGHRS and CDR2 is YFSETQ in the germline V gene. The CDR3 sequence is CASSFQRPYNEQFF. CDR3 nucleotides: TGCGCCAGCAGCTTTCAGCGACCCTACAATGAGCAGTTCTTC.

Here the CDR3 DNA reads TGTGCCAGCAGCTTGGGGAAGGATCAGCCCCAGCATTTT. Translated: CASSLGKDQPQHF. The V and J genes are TRBV5-5 and TRBJ1-5; no firm D call. The CDR3 is made up of 13 amino acids. Looked up from germline, CDR1 is SGHKS and CDR2 is YYEKEE (reference sequence). The V end was cut by 0 bases, the J end by 5 bases, with 6 bases between.

V usage is TRBV6-5 and J usage is TRBJ1-1, with unresolved D. CDR1 is MNHEY and CDR2 is SVGAGI in the germline V gene. V was pared by 0 bases and J by 3 bases, with 11 bases between. The CDR3 totals 15 residues. Here the CDR3 reads CASSYSPTVHTEAFF. The CDR3 coding sequence is TGTGCCAGCAGTTACTCCCCAACAGTTCACACTGAAGCTTTCTTT.

Notes on this clonotype: This clone may be a read error of a much larger clone one base away. The chain combines TRBV20-1 with TRBJ2-7; no definite D call. Near its end, the DNA agrees better with TRBJ2-4, so the J call may be wrong. The germline CDR1 and CDR2 sequences are DFQATT and SNEGSKA (reference sequence). The CDR3 is 12 residues long. This chain's CDR3 is CSASNTSAIQYF. For the CDR3, the DNA is TGCAGTGCTAGTAATACCAGCGCCATTCAGTACTTC.